This T cell receptor beta chain derives from a study of T cells in tuberculosis. Turning to the study itself: T cells were selected with CD1B tetramers loaded with glucose monomycolate.

Sorting used thawed, overnight-rested PBMC stained with anti-CD3, a viability dye and GMM-loaded CD1B tetramer. C32 glucose monomycolate from Rhodococcus equi was loaded onto the CD1B tetramers. Study observations and caveats: T cells binding CD1B-GMM tetramer weakly possibly escaped the sort.

This CDR3 is 13 amino acids long. Trimming took off 2 bases at V and 5 bases at J, with 10 bases between the two ends. The germline V gene encodes CDR1 GTSNPN and CDR2 SVGIG (reference sequence). TCR-alpha and TCR-beta chains were sequenced unpaired. Generated by immunoSEQ multiplex PCR, the TCRdb table keeps only in-frame clones and is missing some. The profile shows roughly 61,000 clones, 88% of them singletons. The origin of this receptor is an adult woman with latent tuberculosis. Sequencing was carried out using CD1b-GMM tetramer-negative cells sorted from PBMCs. This rearrangement joins TRBV30 to TRBJ1-5; perhaps TRBD1 as D (6 bases). CDR3 coding DNA: TGTGCCTGGAGTATTAACAGGGATCAGCCCCAGCATTTT. Translation: CAWSINRDQPQHF.